The sequence of this T cell receptor (beta chain) was determined in a study of early stage breast cancer tumors (dated by TCRdb to 2015 to 2018). Context from the whole study: Of the roughly 16 invasive breast tumors, approximately 11 were found to be estrogen receptor-positive, progesterone receptor-positive and HER2-negative. Eight of the 12 ER+/PR+/HER2- tumors were invasive ductal carcinomas, while the other four were invasive lobular carcinomas. A read coverage of roughly 10-fold per sample was achieved on average. Across all samples, 2.5 million to 3 million templates representing roughly 1 million unique clonotypes were detected.

Taken from around 2-4 cm away from the tumor, the adjacent normal breast tissue was rinsed with PBS and kept in prechilled RNAlater. Because of high lipid content and low cell density, roughly 85-310 mg of normal breast tissue was often needed to obtain sufficient DNA. The study profiled bulk TCR beta-chain repertoires in matched peripheral blood, tumor and adjacent normal breast tissue taken from approximately 15 patients with early-stage breast cancer. Genomic DNA was extracted with the Qiagen AllPrep DNA/RNA Mini kit. Findings and caveats that apply to the study as a whole: Repertoires from blood and normal breast were more alike than repertoires from blood and tumor, and in about 90% of the 16 patients, comparing each tissue with blood separated tumor from normal. Chain pairing and functional markers such as CD4, CD8 and FOXP3 were not captured by bulk genomic DNA sequencing of unsorted cells. Enriched TCRB sequences shared across patients were found to be mostly commonly generated sequences that were unlikely to play an important role in the tumor microenvironment. Because the cohort was small, analysis by tumor subtype was not possible. Compared with adjacent normal breast tissue, tumors had higher clonality and around 2.5-fold greater T cell density.

Every sample was amplified as two independent genomic DNA replicates, using roughly 0.5 ug for blood and about 1.6 ug for tumor or normal breast. Following the manufacturer's instructions, the ImmunoSeq Intro kit was used to carry out TCRB sequencing on genomic DNA. Multiplex PCR ran roughly 34 cycles with proprietary primers and spike-in control sequences for absolute quantification. Single-end 150-bp reads were used to sequence an 87-bp fragment spanning the CDR3 plus the flanking V and J genes. Each lane of an Illumina MiSeq running version 3.0 chemistry carried seven multiplexed samples, with two replicates apiece. Per the authors' processing: The vendor's proprietary pipeline handled the raw data processing, merging both replicates into a single result for each sample. Productive rearrangements sharing the V-gene family, CDR3 amino acid sequence and J-gene segment were defined as clonotypes. To compute clonality, the normalized Shannon entropy (Pielou evenness) of TCRB abundances was subtracted from 1. To estimate T cell density, the total number of templates was divided by the input cell count, which was inferred from how much DNA went in. Recon, run with its default parameters, was used to estimate overall repertoire diversity and clonality. Tumor-enriched clonotypes were defined as having over 0.1% abundance in tumor and at least 32-fold higher abundance than in normal breast. Drawn from immuneACCESS, this table holds only the in-frame rearrangements with V and J called that TCRdb kept. Clones are partly lost; checked studies trace under half to an unresolved V gene and leave the rest unexplained. V and J calls and clone size are copied from that table; D and trimming were computed from the DNA. The sample data list approximately 14,000 clones, and approximately 84% of these were observed just once. The ten largest make up over 4% of the sample.

On this clone: There is no known antigen for this receptor. No base qualities exist here, and no much larger clone lies one base off it.

Input material: normal breast tissue next to the tumor. This TCR was recovered from a person aged 30 to 40 with breast cancer.

The sequenced DNA: TGTGCCAGCAGTGGGGGTACAGATACGCAGTATTTT. Protein translation: CASSGGTDTQYF. The V and J segments used are TRBV7-2 and TRBJ2-3; the D region is possibly TRBD1 or TRBD2, each matching across 5 bases. The junction shows trimming of 6 bases on V and 3 bases on J, plus 7 bases between the germline ends. Based on the germline V gene, the CDR1 and CDR2 sequences are SGHTA and FQGNSA. The CDR3 covers 12 residues, taking in both the cysteine and the phenylalanine. The retained sequence is limited to the CDR3, 36 bases, with the frame set at the first base.